The source of this T cell receptor (beta chain) is a study of cytomegalovirus exposure and HLA in healthy donors. Turning to this clone: What it binds is unknown.

60 Vbeta and 13 Jbeta primers were used in PCR. Only in-frame clones appear in the TCRdb table, and some are missing; sequencing was by immunoSEQ multiplex PCR. Altogether around 150,000 clones are present, 75% being singletons, with the ten largest covering about 7.7%. Regarding the study as a whole: There were several of the most significant clusters that appeared linked to common viral pathogens in a later analysis. The study reported that TCR beta sequences accurately predicted HLA-A and HLA-B alleles in most subjects. In a later analysis, most CMV-associated TCR beta chains appeared HLA-restricted.

The CDR3 is 13 residues long. The ends were cut back, 8 bases at V and 8 bases at J, with 15 bases in the middle. The germline V gene encodes CDR1 WNHNN and CDR2 SYGVQD (reference sequence). The receptor was derived from a woman between 40 and 50 years old in good health and CMV-seropositive. This sequence joins TRBV10-1 and TRBJ1-4, with D perhaps TRBD1 (5 bases). The specimen sequenced was PBMCs. This CDR3 reads CASGLQVREKLFF. Here the CDR3 DNA reads TGCGCCAGCGGACTACAGGTTAGGGAAAAACTGTTTTTT.